What follows are 17 T cell receptor beta chains derived from one specimen sequenced in a study of blood T cells in healthy people across ages. Together with a sample-barcoded 5' primer, a J-beta primer mix was included in a second PCR lasting about 6 to 11 cycles. TCRdb reprocessed the 5' RACE reads with MiXCR, giving one entry per CDR3 protein. This sample has 450,000 to 700,000 distinct CDR3 sequences; about 26% occur once, and the top ten carry about 18%. Sequenced input: blood. The receptors were sampled from an older woman in good health.

The CDR3 sequence is CASRDGGETQYF. The CDR3 DNA reads TGCGCCAGCAGAGACGGGGGGGAGACCCAGTACTTC. The J gene is TRBJ2-5, the V gene TRBV5-1; the match to TRBD2 covers 7 bases. The germline gives CDR1 SGHRS, CDR2 YFSETQ. V trimming: 5 bases; J trimming: 5 bases; junction bases outside the gene matches: 3. The CDR3 spans 12 residues.

Only a few counts were recorded for this clonotype. This chain links TRBV7-2 with TRBJ2-5, with 8 bases fitting TRBD2. Trimming at V came to 4 bases and at J to 7 bases, leaving 17 bases not matched to a gene. Germline CDR1 reads SGHTA; CDR2 reads FQGNSA. This CDR3 is 17 amino acids long. The CDR3 DNA is TGTGCCAGCAGCTCTAGATCCATAGCGGGGCAAACGGGGACCCAGTACTTC. Translated: CASSSRSIAGQTGTQYF.

Notes on this clonotype: This may be a read error, as it is one base from a much larger clone. The V gene is TRBV5-1, the J gene TRBJ1-4; TRBD1 matches at 8 bases. The CDR3 length is 14 residues. The germline gives CDR1 SGHRS, CDR2 YFSETQ. In DNA form, the CDR3 reads TGCGCCGGCAGCGGGGGACAGGCGAATGAAAAACTGTTTTTT. Translating gives CAGSGGQANEKLFF.

J is TRBJ1-1 and V is TRBV12-3 or TRBV12-4; no clear D gene. V lost 3 bases, J lost 3 bases, and 11 bases lay in between. The CDR3 is 14 residues long. The CDR3 reads CASSLGRLYTEAFF. The CDR3 bases are TGTGCCAGCAGTTTGGGCAGGCTTTACACTGAAGCTTTCTTT.

In this sample, this clonotype turned up a few times. The rearrangement uses TRBV6-2 or TRBV6-3 and TRBJ1-1; D remains ambiguous. V gave up 7 bases and J gave up 3 bases, with 15 bases separating them. Germline V gene data show CDR1 as MNHEY and CDR2 as SVGEGT. The CDR3 has 14 amino acids. The CDR3 is CASTKGFRDTEAFF. The DNA of the CDR3 is TGTGCCAGCACCAAGGGTTTCCGGGACACTGAAGCTTTCTTT.

Of note for this clonotype: Sequence at one end of the junction differs from germline and may be a read error. The chain has TRBV7-9 and TRBJ2-7, with D possibly being TRBD2 (6 bases). The CDR3 is 14 amino acids. CDR1 is SEHNR and CDR2 is FQNEAQ in the germline V gene (reference sequence). CDR3 protein: CASLKRVSSYEQYF. In DNA, the CDR3 is TGTGCCAGCCTCAAGCGGGTAAGCTCCTATGAGCAGTACTTT.

This clonotype was observed a few times. The V gene is TRBV12-3 or TRBV12-4, the J gene TRBJ2-7; D may be TRBD1 (5 bases). With 5 bases removed from V and 2 bases from J, the gap between germline ends came to 13 bases. The CDR3 extends over 14 amino acids. The CDR3 coding sequence is TGTGCCAGCAGTGAACACAGGTCCACCTACGAGCAGTACTTC. This gives the protein CASSEHRSTYEQYF.

This clonotype has just a few counts. The chain joins TRBV7-9 to TRBJ1-2; 9 bases are a match to TRBD1. J was trimmed by 8 bases and V by 4 bases; bases with no gene match: 14. The germline gives CDR1 SEHNR, CDR2 FQNEAQ (reference sequence). The CDR3 is 16 amino acids. CDR3 bases: TGTGCCAGCAGCTCAGCTAATTTACAGGGGGCAGAAGGCTACACCTTC. It codes for CASSSANLQGAEGYTF.

This clonotype was observed many times. The rearrangement joins TRBV29-1 to TRBJ1-2, with D possibly matching TRBD1 (5 bases). The CDR3 contains 13 residues. Germline V gene data show CDR1 as SQVTM and CDR2 as ANQGSEA. With 5 bases removed from V and 4 bases from J, the gap between germline ends came to 14 bases. The CDR3 nucleotides are TGCAGCGTTAACGGGGACGCAGGCTATGGCTACACCTTC. It translates to CSVNGDAGYGYTF.

This clonotype was counted a few times. The chain has TRBV29-1 and TRBJ2-1; D is ambiguous. CDR1 is SQVTM and CDR2 is ANQGSEA in the germline V gene. With 6 bases removed from V and 3 bases from J, the gap between germline ends came to 6 bases. The CDR3 has 11 amino acids. The CDR3: CSVDGYNEQFF. The CDR3, as DNA: TGCAGCGTGGACGGCTACAATGAGCAGTTCTTC.

The chain uses TRBV4-3 and TRBJ2-3, with no clear D. V lost 0 bases, J lost 4 bases, and 5 bases lay in between. Germline assignment: CDR1 LGHNA and CDR2 YSLEER. This CDR3 has 13 amino acids. CDR3 bases: TGCGCCAGCAGCCAAGATTTCGCAGATACGCAGTATTTT. It translates to CASSQDFADTQYF.

V usage is TRBV7-2 and J usage is TRBJ2-2; a weak D match, TRBD2 (7 bases). Germline V gives CDR1 SGHTA, CDR2 FQGNSA. The CDR3 runs to 16 residues. V was trimmed by 0 bases and J by 7 bases, leaving 15 bases between them. The CDR3 loop is CASSLARTGRGGELFF. As DNA, the CDR3 is TGTGCCAGCAGCTTAGCACGCACAGGGAGGGGCGGGGAGCTGTTTTTT.

The chain links TRBV5-1 to TRBJ2-2; 12 positions match TRBD1. The CDR3 has 16 residues. Germline values: CDR1 SGHRS, CDR2 YFSETQ. V lost 3 bases to trimming and J lost 9 bases; unmatched junction nucleotides: 9. The DNA for the CDR3 is TGCGCCAGCAGCTCCTCCGGGACAGGGGGCAGGAGGGAGCTGTTTTTT. It is translated as CASSSSGTGGRRELFF.

The chain carries TRBV4-3 and TRBJ1-4, with a weak D call TRBD1 (5 bases). The germline V and J ends were trimmed by 4 bases and 8 bases, with 17 bases remaining between them. The CDR3 totals 15 residues. Germline-derived CDR1 and CDR2 are LGHNA and YSLEER. CDR3 coding DNA: TGCGCCAGCAGCCCCTCGGTAGGGGCAGGGGAAAAACTGTTTTTT. Protein product: CASSPSVGAGEKLFF.

The chain employs TRBV29-1 and TRBJ2-7; 8 nucleotides agree with TRBD1. The J call is doubtful: the DNA matches TRBJ2-5 better. CDR3 length equals 12 residues. The V gene's germline CDR1 is SQVTM and CDR2 ANQGSEA. The DNA for the CDR3 is TGCAGCGGAGACAGGGGTCAAGAGACCCAGTACTTC. Translating gives CSGDRGQETQYF.

The V and J genes are TRBV18 and TRBJ2-3; D gene ambiguous. Germline-derived CDR1 and CDR2 are KGHSH and LQKENI. Deletions cut 2 bases from V and 2 bases from J, with 5 bases between. The CDR3 covers 13 residues. The CDR3 here is CASSPWDTDTQYF. The CDR3 nucleotides read TGTGCCAGCTCACCATGGGACACAGATACGCAGTATTTT.

The rearrangement joins TRBV28 to TRBJ2-6, with 8 bases aligning to TRBD1. CDR1 is MDHEN and CDR2 is SYDVKM in the germline V gene. The CDR3 consists of 16 residues. V shed 6 bases and J 0 bases; nucleotides not matched to a gene: 4. The chain's CDR3 is CASSQGQVSGANVLTF. CDR3 bases: TGTGCCAGCAGCCAGGGACAGGTCTCTGGGGCCAACGTCCTGACTTTC.